This TCR beta chain originates from a study of blood T cell repertoires in COVID-19. Whole-study context: Both acute and convalescent COVID-19 samples were obtained from the United States, Italy and Spain. The analysed material was cDNA or gDNA that came from T cells, B-cell-depleted T cells, or PBMCs.

Under the authors' procedure: Amplification of reference gene primers was used by the study to estimate nucleated cell counts. Sequencing was performed with immunoSEQ multiplex PCR; in TCRdb, only in-frame clones are kept and a portion is missing. From that table come the V and J calls and clone size; the DNA was used to work out D and trimming. The data hold 350,000 or so clones, with 85% to 90% observed a single time. V dropped 2 bases and J dropped 5 bases, with 18 bases sitting between them. Germline assignment: CDR1 MNHEY and CDR2 SVGAGI. The CDR3 spans 16 residues. The TCR comes from a man between 18 and 29 years old with active or convalescent COVID-19. The sample consisted of peripheral blood. The chain employs TRBV6-5 and TRBJ1-1; D may be TRBD1 (6 bases). The CDR3 DNA sequence: TGTGCCAGCAGTTACCCGGGGAGGGGGGCTGGTACTGAAGCTTTCTTT. This encodes CASSYPGRGAGTEAFF.